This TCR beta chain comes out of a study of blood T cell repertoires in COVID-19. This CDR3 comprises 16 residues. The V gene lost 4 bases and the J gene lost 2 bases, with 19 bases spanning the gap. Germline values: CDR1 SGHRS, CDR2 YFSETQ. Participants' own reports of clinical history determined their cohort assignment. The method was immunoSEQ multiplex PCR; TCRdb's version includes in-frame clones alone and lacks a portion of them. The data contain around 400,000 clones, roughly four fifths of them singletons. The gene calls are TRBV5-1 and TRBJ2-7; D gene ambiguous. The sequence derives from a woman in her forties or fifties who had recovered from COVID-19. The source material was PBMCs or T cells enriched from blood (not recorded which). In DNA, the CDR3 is TGCGCCAGCAGCACCGACGGCGGAACATCTACCTACGAGCAGTACTTC. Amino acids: CASSTDGGTSTYEQYF.